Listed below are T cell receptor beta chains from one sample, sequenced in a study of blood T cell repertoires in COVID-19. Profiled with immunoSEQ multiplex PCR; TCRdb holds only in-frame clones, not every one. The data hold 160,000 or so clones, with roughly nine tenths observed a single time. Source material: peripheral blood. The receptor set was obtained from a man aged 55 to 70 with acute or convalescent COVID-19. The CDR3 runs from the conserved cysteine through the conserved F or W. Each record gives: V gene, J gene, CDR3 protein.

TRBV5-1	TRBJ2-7	CASSWGGQGYEQYF
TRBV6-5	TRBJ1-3	CASRSQGPGNTIYF
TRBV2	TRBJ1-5	CASSSPPGPQHF
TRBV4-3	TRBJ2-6	CASSVLAFSGANVLTF
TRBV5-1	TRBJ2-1	CASSLGGLAEIEEQFF
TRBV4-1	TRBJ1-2	CASSQDRTGHYGYTF
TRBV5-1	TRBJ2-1	CASSLGRGKNEQFF
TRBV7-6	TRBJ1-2	CASSSGAGSHYGYTF
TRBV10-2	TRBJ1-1	CASGQAGVIMNTEAFF
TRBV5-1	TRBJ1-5	CASSPGTTNQPQHF
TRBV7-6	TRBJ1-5	CASSLGAGNQPQHF
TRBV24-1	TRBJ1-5	CATNGGLGDQPQHF
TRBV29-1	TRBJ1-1	CSAGLGGENTEAFF
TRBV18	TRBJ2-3	CASLQNSPAGGTDTQYF
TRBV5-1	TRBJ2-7	CASSLAGGTTYEQYF
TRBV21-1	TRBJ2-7	CASSKSVQGDSYEQYF
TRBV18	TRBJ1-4	CASSFSQGEEKLFF
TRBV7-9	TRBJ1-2	CASSRTGGDRNYGYTF
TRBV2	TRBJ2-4	CASSGIDRELAKNIQYF
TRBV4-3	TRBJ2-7	CASSQSPSFYEQYF
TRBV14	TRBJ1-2	CASSQGSGYYGYTF
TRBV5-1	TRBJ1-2	CASSLDAEIYGYTF
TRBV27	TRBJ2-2	CASSRNRAGNTGELFF
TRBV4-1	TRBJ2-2	CASSHARDRGRTGELFF
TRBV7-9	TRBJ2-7	CASSPTTGSYEQYF
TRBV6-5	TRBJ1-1	CASSQDIQNTEAFF
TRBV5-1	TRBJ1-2	CASSLVGQIISTF
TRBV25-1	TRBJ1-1	CASSAPAEAFF
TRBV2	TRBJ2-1	CASRGQADYNEQFF
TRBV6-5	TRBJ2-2	CASSYEDTGELFF
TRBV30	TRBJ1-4	CASEGGGNEKLFF
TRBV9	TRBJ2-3	CASSVGLGASGGTLTDTQYF
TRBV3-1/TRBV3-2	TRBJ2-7	CASSQGLAGRVYF
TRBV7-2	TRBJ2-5	CASSLGAGTGSQYF
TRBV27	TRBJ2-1	CASSWGTSGANEQFF
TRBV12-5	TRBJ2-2	CASGYSGGAAGELFF
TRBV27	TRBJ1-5	CASSWGENQPQHF
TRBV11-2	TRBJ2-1	CASSARGRDYNEQFF
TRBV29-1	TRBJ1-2	CSVERTYGYTF
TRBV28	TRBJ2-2	CASSVEQGLLNTGELFF
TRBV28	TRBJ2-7	CASSPPKGFKVTGSSYEQYF
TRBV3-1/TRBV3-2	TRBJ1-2	CASQGARGYGYTF
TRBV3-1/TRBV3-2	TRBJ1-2	CASSQGRGGYTF
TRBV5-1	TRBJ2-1	CASSSYGGNNEQFF